The 30 T cell receptor beta chains below come from one sample, sequenced in a study of neurological immune-mediated disorders. MiXCR was run by TCRdb on the 5' RACE reads, yielding one entry per CDR3 protein. The sample holds more than 13,000 distinct CDR3 sequences, 6% to 8% seen once. The sequencing sample was made of CD8+ T cells from blood. These receptors all stem from a woman between 40 and 50 years old in good health.

By frequency in the sample, this clonotype is medium-sized. The chain employs TRBV7-3 and TRBJ1-6; tentative D call: TRBD1 (5 bases). The CDR3 spans 15 residues. CDR1 SGHTA and CDR2 FQGTGA come from the germline V gene. The V end lost 2 bases, the J end lost 9 bases, and 14 bases lay between the germline ends. The CDR3 protein is CASSLDQGWSSPLHF. The CDR3 region has the DNA TGTGCCAGCAGCTTAGACCAGGGTTGGAGTTCACCCCTCCACTTT.

This clonotype was picked up many times. V is TRBV5-1 and J is TRBJ2-1; 11 bases align to TRBD2. The germline V gene encodes CDR1 SGHRS and CDR2 YFSETQ. This CDR3 comprises 13 residues. Trimming at V came to 1 base and at J to 13 bases, leaving 4 bases not matched to a gene. In DNA, the CDR3 is TGCGCCAGCAGCTTGCCTAGCGGGGGGTCTCAGTTCTTC. This sequence encodes CASSLPSGGSQFF.

This clonotype was observed many times. The chain recombines TRBV12-3 or TRBV12-4 with TRBJ2-3; D not certain. The CDR3 consists of 11 residues. Trimming removed 5 bases from V and 4 bases from J, with 4 bases in between. CDR3 nucleotide sequence: TGTGCCAGCAGTGCAGCAGATACGCAGTATTTT. It translates to CASSAADTQYF.

This clonotype was found many times. V is TRBV7-2 and J is TRBJ2-2, with D perhaps TRBD1 (5 bases). The length of the CDR3 is 18 residues. V lost 2 bases and J lost 0, with 16 bases in between. Germline CDR1 and CDR2: SGHTA and FQGNSA. CDR3 bases: TGTGCCAGCAGCTTAAATTGGGCAGGGCTCGCGAACACCGGGGAGCTGTTTTTT. Its protein product is CASSLNWAGLANTGELFF. Filled out from reference TRBV7-2 and TRBJ2-2, the complete variable domain reads GAGVSQSPSNKVTEKGKDVELRCDPISGHTALYWYRQSLGQGLEFLIYFQGNSAPDKSGLPSDRFSAERTGGSVSTLTIQRTQQEDSAVYLCASSLNWAGLANTGELFFGEGSRLTVL.

Ten or more counts support this clonotype. The chain carries TRBV9 and TRBJ2-1, with 10 bases matching TRBD1. V dropped 7 bases and J dropped 4; count of bases not matched to a gene: 5. There are 14 residues in the CDR3. Germline loops: CDR1 SGDLS, CDR2 YYNGEE. The CDR3 DNA sequence: TGTGCCAGCGCCCCGGGACAGGGGTACAATGAGCAGTTCTTC. This translates into CASAPGQGYNEQFF.

This clonotype was counted many times. The rearrangement uses TRBV20-1 and TRBJ1-3; D is unclear. This CDR3 comprises 14 residues. V was trimmed by 7 bases and J by 1 base, leaving 14 bases between them. Per the germline V gene, CDR1 is DFQATT and CDR2 is SNEGSKA (reference sequence). Here the CDR3 DNA reads TGCAGTGTAAGATCGTGGGAATCTGGAAACACCATATATTTT. Protein product: CSVRSWESGNTIYF.

This clonotype was counted many times. This chain joins TRBV5-1 and TRBJ2-7; D perhaps matches TRBD2 (5 bases). The CDR3 consists of 13 residues. Germline V gives CDR1 SGHRS, CDR2 YFSETQ. Trimming took off 1 base at V and 2 bases at J, with 7 bases between the two ends. The CDR3 DNA reads TGCGCCAGCAGCTTGAGCGGAGCCTACGAGCAGTACTTC. Its protein is CASSLSGAYEQYF.

This clonotype was recorded many times. This chain uses TRBV10-3 with TRBJ2-2; the D gene is possibly TRBD1 (6 bases). Germline V CDR1 and CDR2: ENHRY, SYGVKD. V lost 0 bases to trimming and J lost 0 bases, with 11 bases between them. The CDR3 covers 17 residues. The CDR3 DNA reads as TGTGCCATCAGTGAGTCAGGGGACAACACGAACACCGGGGAGCTGTTTTTT. It is translated as CAISESGDNTNTGELFF.

This clonotype was observed at least ten times. V is TRBV20-1 and J is TRBJ2-1; D is uncertain. With 5 bases removed from V and 4 bases from J, the gap between germline ends came to 6 bases. Germline loops: CDR1 DFQATT, CDR2 SNEGSKA (reference sequence). CDR3 length: 11 residues. CDR3 sequence (DNA): TGCAGTGCTTTTGCTTACAATGAGCAGTTCTTC. Amino acid sequence: CSAFAYNEQFF.

The chain links TRBV6-5 to TRBJ2-3; 12 bases align to TRBD2. The germline gives CDR1 MNHEY, CDR2 SVGAGI. The CDR3 extends over 16 amino acids. Trimming removed 5 bases from V and 3 bases from J; junction bases left unmatched: 6. CDR3 residues: CASSLTSGGSTDTQYF. DNA for the CDR3: TGTGCCAGCAGTCTCACTAGCGGGGGGAGTACAGATACGCAGTATTTT.

In its sample, this clonotype was seen many times. The gene calls are TRBV6-5 and TRBJ2-1; no definite D call. Trimming took off 0 bases at V and 2 bases at J, with 8 bases between the two ends. The germline V gene has CDR1 MNHEY and CDR2 SVGAGI. The CDR3 runs 15 residues. CDR3 amino acids: CASSYSIPAYNEQFF. The CDR3 DNA sequence: TGTGCCAGCAGTTACTCGATTCCCGCCTACAATGAGCAGTTCTTC.

In its sample, this clonotype was seen many times. V and J are TRBV20-1 and TRBJ1-2; D call uncertain. Germline CDR1 reads DFQATT; CDR2 reads SNEGSKA (reference sequence). V gave up 0 bases and J gave up 5 bases, with 4 bases separating them. CDR3 length equals 11 residues. In nucleotides, the CDR3 is TGCAGTGCTAGAGACGGGTATGGCTACACCTTC. This gives the protein CSARDGYGYTF.

The sample holds many counts of this clonotype. The chain recombines TRBV5-1 with TRBJ2-1, with D uncertain. The CDR3 consists of 12 residues. CDR1 SGHRS and CDR2 YFSETQ come from the germline V gene. V shed 1 base and J shed 5 bases, with 4 bases lying between them. CDR3 coding DNA: TGCGCCAGCAGCTTGACTAACAATGAGCAGTTCTTC. Translating gives CASSLTNNEQFF.

This clonotype has at least ten counts. The chain recombines TRBV4-1 with TRBJ2-3; possible D gene TRBD2, 6 bases. The V end was cut by 0 bases, the J end by 0 bases, with 7 bases between. Germline loops: CDR1 MGHRA, CDR2 YSYEKL. The CDR3 consists of 15 residues. CDR3 nucleotide sequence: TGCGCCAGCAGCCAAGAAGGGACTAGCACAGATACGCAGTATTTT. Amino acid sequence: CASSQEGTSTDTQYF.

This clonotype appeared many times. The rearrangement joins TRBV12-3 or TRBV12-4 to TRBJ2-3; 10 bases fit TRBD1. With 8 bases clipped from V and 2 bases from J, the junction kept 7 bases outside the gene matches. The length of the CDR3 is 15 residues. The CDR3 bases are TGTGCCAGCGGACCTGGGACAGGGGACACAGATACGCAGTATTTT. Its translation: CASGPGTGDTDTQYF.

This clonotype was recorded at least ten times. The chain joins TRBV10-3 to TRBJ2-4, with unresolved D. The CDR3 is 12 residues long. V lost 10 bases and J 5 bases, leaving 12 bases between the germline ends. Germline-derived CDR1 and CDR2 are ENHRY and SYGVKD. Here the CDR3 reads CATAGSQNIQYF. The CDR3 DNA reads as TGTGCCACCGCTGGGTCCCAAAACATTCAGTACTTC.

This clonotype occurred many times. The chain links TRBV11-2 to TRBJ2-5; TRBD1 matches at 8 bases. V lost 2 bases to trimming and J lost 5 bases; unmatched junction nucleotides: 10. Germline-derived CDR1 and CDR2 are SGHAT and FQNNGV. This CDR3 comprises 16 residues. CDR3 amino acids: CASSLMPRGRRETQYF. In nucleotides, the CDR3 is TGTGCCAGCAGCTTAATGCCCAGGGGGCGCAGGGAGACCCAGTACTTC. The full variable domain, with the rest looked up from reference TRBV11-2 and TRBJ2-5, is EAGVAQSPRYKIIEKRQSVAFWCNPISGHATLYWYQQILGQGPKLLIQFQNNGVVDDSQLPKDRFSAERLKGVDSTLKIQPAKLEDSAVYLCASSLMPRGRRETQYFGPGTRLLVL.

This clonotype was seen repeatedly, ten times or more. The rearrangement uses TRBV30 and TRBJ1-1, with 8 bases fitting TRBD1. V was pared by 7 bases and J by 3 bases, with 4 bases of the junction left unmatched. Germline V gene lookup returns CDR1 GTSNPN and CDR2 SVGIG (reference sequence). The CDR3 has 12 residues. In nucleotides, the CDR3 is TGTGCCTTGGACAGGGTCTACACTGAAGCTTTCTTT. Translated: CALDRVYTEAFF.

The table lists this clonotype with many counts. The V gene is TRBV9, the J gene TRBJ2-1, with 7 bases identical to TRBD1. The CDR3 length is 12 residues. CDR1 and CDR2 from the germline V gene are SGDLS and YYNGEE. The V segment lost 3 bases and the J segment 6 bases; nucleotides outside the gene matches: 0. The CDR3 sequence is CASSGQGNEQFF. For the CDR3, the DNA is TGTGCCAGCAGCGGACAGGGCAATGAGCAGTTCTTC.

This clonotype was counted at least ten times. The chain carries TRBV4-2 and TRBJ1-5; no definite D call. From germline, CDR1 is LGHNA and CDR2 YNFKEQ. Trimming shortened V by 0 bases and J by 4 bases, and 10 bases separated the two germline ends. The CDR3 sequence is 15 residues long. The CDR3 DNA reads TGTGCCAGCAGCCAAGATTCCGGATCAAATCAGCCCCAGCATTTT. It translates to CASSQDSGSNQPQHF.

This chain uses TRBV4-1 with TRBJ1-1, with D maybe TRBD1 (6 bases). Germline V gene data show CDR1 as MGHRA and CDR2 as YSYEKL. Trimming stripped 0 bases from V and 4 bases from J, with 12 bases between. The CDR3 runs to 15 residues. The CDR3 sequence is CASSQEEGGGTEAFF. The CDR3 DNA reads as TGCGCCAGCAGCCAAGAAGAGGGGGGGGGCACTGAAGCTTTCTTT.

This clonotype has ten or more counts. CDR3 amino acids: CASSPDRGDEQFF. The CDR3 coding sequence is TGTGCCAGCAGTCCGGACAGGGGAGATGAGCAGTTCTTC. The J gene is TRBJ2-1, the V gene TRBV6-5; 9 positions match TRBD1. Trimming removed 5 bases from V and 8 bases from J; junction bases left unmatched: 4. From germline, CDR1 is MNHEY and CDR2 SVGAGI. This CDR3 has 13 amino acids.

The table lists this clonotype with many counts. V gene TRBV4-1 combines with J gene TRBJ2-2, with D uncertain. Germline V gives CDR1 MGHRA, CDR2 YSYEKL. The CDR3 sequence is 15 residues long. V lost 5 bases, J lost 0 bases, and 10 bases lay in between. This CDR3 reads CASSSGPTNTGELFF. CDR3 nucleotides: TGCGCCAGCAGCTCCGGACCGACGAACACCGGGGAGCTGTTTTTT.

The table lists this clonotype with many counts. The V gene is TRBV7-8, the J gene TRBJ1-5; D perhaps matches TRBD1 (5 bases). CDR1 is SGHVS, CDR2 FQNEAQ, per germline. CDR3 size: 17 residues. Trimming shortened V by 5 bases and J by 1 base, and 18 bases separated the two germline ends. Here the CDR3 reads CASSRNRDRRSNQPQHF. DNA for the CDR3: TGTGCCAGCAGCCGAAACCGGGACCGACGAAGCAATCAGCCCCAGCATTTT. The full variable domain, its missing parts supplied by reference TRBV7-8 and TRBJ1-5, is GAGVSQSPRYKVAKRGQDVALRCDPISGHVSLFWYQQALGQGPEFLTYFQNEAQLDKSGLPSDRFFAERPEGSVSTLKIQRTQQEDSAVYLCASSRNRDRRSNQPQHFGDGTRLSIL.

This clonotype was observed many times. V and J are TRBV29-1 and TRBJ1-1; no clear D. The V gene's germline CDR1 is SQVTM and CDR2 ANQGSEA. V lost 3 bases and J 3 bases, leaving 8 bases between the germline ends. This CDR3 comprises 12 residues. Written as DNA, the CDR3 is TGCAGCGTTGAGGAAAGACACACTGAAGCTTTCTTT. It yields the protein CSVEERHTEAFF.

This clonotype has ten or more counts. This rearrangement joins TRBV4-1 to TRBJ2-7; TRBD1 or TRBD2 may be the D gene (7 bases each). V was clipped by 0 bases and J by 2 bases, with 11 bases between them. Germline CDR1 and CDR2: MGHRA and YSYEKL. The CDR3 is 15 amino acids. CDR3 bases: TGCGCCAGCAGCCAAGAGGGAGGGACAGCCTACGAGCAGTACTTC. The encoded protein is CASSQEGGTAYEQYF.

This clonotype was observed at least ten times. J is TRBJ1-1 and V is TRBV21-1. TRBV21-1 constitutes a pseudogene. There are 16 residues in the CDR3. The CDR3: CASSPEWYPMGTEAFF. The CDR3 region has the DNA TGTGCCAGCAGCCCAGAATGGTATCCCATGGGCACTGAAGCTTTCTTT.

This clonotype was seen at least ten times. The chain recombines TRBV29-1 with TRBJ2-1; D is possibly TRBD1 (6 bases). Per germline, CDR1 SQVTM and CDR2 ANQGSEA. The CDR3 is 10 residues long. V shed 7 bases and J shed 8 bases, with 9 bases lying between them. In DNA, the CDR3 is TGCAGCGCCGAGGGGGATGAGCAGTTCTTC. This encodes CSAEGDEQFF.

This clonotype was counted at least ten times. The chain has TRBV7-2 and TRBJ2-3; D gene unclear. V gave up 4 bases and J gave up 0 bases, with 17 bases separating them. CDR3 length: 17 amino acids. Germline values: CDR1 SGHTA, CDR2 FQGNSA. The CDR3 sequence: CASSYPWSGASTDTQYF. The CDR3 region has the DNA TGTGCCAGCAGCTACCCCTGGAGTGGAGCTAGCACAGATACGCAGTATTTT.

In its sample, this clonotype was seen many times. The chain is built from TRBV7-9 and TRBJ2-7; D gene ambiguous. V was trimmed by 7 bases and J by 2 bases, leaving 12 bases between them. CDR1 is SEHNR and CDR2 is FQNEAQ in the germline V gene (reference sequence). The CDR3 consists of 13 residues. The DNA for the CDR3 is TGTGCCAGCACTGCCCAGGTAGCCTACGAGCAGTACTTC. Residues: CASTAQVAYEQYF.